This is a list of T cell receptor beta chains from one sample in a study of control samples from healthy donors and cancer patients. Data came from immunoSEQ multiplex PCR; TCRdb stores just in-frame clones and leaves some out. Among roughly 120,000 clones listed, roughly nine tenths were seen once. Sequences were obtained from blood. The origin of the receptors is a young woman in good health. Both conserved end residues are part of each CDR3. The D gene is left open where the match is weak. Expanded clones are given a class, and other clones once, few, many or no size at all.

v_gene	j_gene	abundance	d_gene	CDR3aa	CDR3nt
TRBV5-6	TRBJ2-2	.	TRBD2	CASSLILAGGSNTGELFF	TGTGCCAGCAGCTTGATACTAGCGGGAGGGTCAAACACCGGGGAGCTGTTTTTT
TRBV29-1	TRBJ2-4	.	TRBD1	CSSGQGVAKNIQYF	TGCAGCTCGGGACAGGGAGTCGCCAAAAACATTCAGTACTTC
TRBV27	TRBJ2-3	.	.	CASSRDTDTQYF	TGTGCCAGCTCGCGGGACACAGATACGCAGTATTTT
TRBV5-4	TRBJ2-3	once	.	CASSLVGTDTQYF	TGTGCCAGCAGCTTAGTAGGTACAGATACGCAGTATTTT
TRBV2	TRBJ1-2	.	TRBD1	CAATGDGYTF	TGTGCCGCGACAGGGGATGGCTACACCTTC
TRBV27	TRBJ1-1	.	TRBD1	CASSRGKTNTEAFF	TGTGCCAGCAGCAGGGGGAAGACGAACACTGAAGCTTTCTTT
TRBV7-9	TRBJ1-6	.	TRBD1	CASSLAQTGGLNSPLHF	TGTGCCAGCAGCTTAGCCCAGACAGGGGGCCTGAATTCACCCCTCCACTTT
TRBV7-2	TRBJ2-3	.	TRBD2	CASSLTGLAGWRDTQYF	TGTGCCAGCAGCTTAACCGGACTAGCGGGGTGGAGAGATACGCAGTATTTT
TRBV19	TRBJ1-1	.	.	CASSTHSGGRAEAFF	TGTGCCAGTAGTACCCATTCTGGGGGCAGGGCTGAAGCTTTCTTT
TRBV12-3/TRBV12-4	TRBJ1-2	.	.	CASSSTGRRGYTF	TGTGCCAGCAGTTCCACAGGGCGACGGGGCTACACCTTC
TRBV21-1	TRBJ1-1	few	.	CASSNGGWGTEAFF	TGTGCCAGCAGCAACGGGGGCTGGGGCACTGAAGCTTTCTTT
TRBV5-6	TRBJ1-6	.	.	CASRRRGRNNSPLHF	TGTGCCAGCAGACGTAGGGGGAGGAATAATTCACCCCTCCACTTT
TRBV11-2	TRBJ1-1	.	.	CASSTRQNTEAFF	TGTGCCAGCAGCACCAGACAGAACACTGAAGCTTTCTTT
TRBV7-2	TRBJ1-3	.	.	CASSSAGWGAGNTIYF	TGTGCCAGCAGCTCAGCGGGATGGGGCGCTGGAAACACCATATATTTT
TRBV24-1	TRBJ2-5	.	.	CATSDLYTGTTTNQETQYF	TGTGCCACCAGTGATTTATATACAGGGACGACAACGAACCAAGAGACCCAGTACTTC
TRBV19	TRBJ1-2	.	.	CASSSSGTIYGYTF	TGTGCCAGTAGTTCTTCCGGGACAATCTATGGCTACACCTTC
TRBV28	TRBJ2-1	.	.	CASTSAGLTGRQNEQFF	TGTGCCAGCACCTCCGCGGGACTGACAGGCCGGCAAAATGAGCAGTTCTTC
TRBV25-1	TRBJ1-6	.	.	CASSEAGNSPLHF	TGTGCCAGCAGTGAAGCGGGAAATTCACCCCTCCACTTT
TRBV24-1	TRBJ2-7	.	TRBD1	CATSDSGQGASYEQYF	TGTGCCACCAGTGATTCCGGACAGGGGGCCTCCTACGAGCAGTACTTC
TRBV7-8	TRBJ1-6	few	TRBD1	CASSEGATPLHF	TGTGCCAGCAGTGAGGGGGCTACACCCCTCCACTTT
TRBV5-6	TRBJ2-7	.	TRBD2	CASSLSRGGRIREQYF	TGTGCCAGCAGCTTGAGTCGGGGGGGGAGGATCCGCGAGCAGTACTTC
TRBV21-1	TRBJ1-4	.	.	CASSKPRCNEKLFF	TGTGCCAGCAGCAAACCGAGATGTAATGAAAAACTGTTTTTT
TRBV28	TRBJ2-7	.	.	CASSPTHPSSYEQYF	TGTGCCAGCAGCCCGACACATCCGAGCTCCTACGAGCAGTACTTC
TRBV2	TRBJ2-7	.	.	CASSYRGLTYEQYF	TGTGCCAGCAGTTATCGGGGGTTAACCTACGAGCAGTACTTC
TRBV4-3	TRBJ2-1	.	TRBD2	CASSQEPGLAGHNEQFF	TGCGCCAGCAGCCAAGAGCCGGGACTAGCGGGACACAATGAGCAGTTCTTC
TRBV28	TRBJ1-1	.	.	CASSLTRGDTEAFF	TGTGCCAGCAGTTTGACGAGGGGCGACACTGAAGCTTTCTTT
TRBV7-2	TRBJ1-4	.	.	CASSSNSLTNEKLFF	TGTGCCAGCAGCTCTAACAGTTTGACTAATGAAAAACTGTTTTTT
TRBV7-9	TRBJ1-6	once	TRBD1	CAAGTGNSPLHF	TGTGCTGCGGGGACAGGGAATTCACCCCTCCACTTT
TRBV18	TRBJ2-3	.	.	CASSPRGDTQYF	TGTGCCAGCTCACCACGGGGGGATACGCAGTATTTT
TRBV7-8	TRBJ2-7	.	TRBD1	CASSYGQGSIEQYF	TGTGCCAGCAGCTATGGACAGGGGTCTATCGAGCAGTACTTC
TRBV28	TRBJ2-7	.	.	CASSGNYGTDAYEQYF	TGTGCCAGCAGTGGTAACTACGGGACCGACGCCTACGAGCAGTACTTC
TRBV5-6	TRBJ1-1	.	TRBD1	CASSLDRGQAFF	TGTGCCAGCAGTTTGGACAGGGGTCAAGCTTTCTTT
TRBV19	TRBJ2-2	.	.	CASTPVEATANTGELFF	TGTGCCAGTACCCCTGTGGAGGCGACAGCGAACACCGGGGAGCTGTTTTTT
TRBV18	TRBJ2-1	.	TRBD1	CASSPQGQGNEQFF	TGTGCCAGCTCACCACAAGGACAGGGCAATGAGCAGTTCTTC
TRBV6-2/TRBV6-3	TRBJ2-7	once	.	CASSYSRASLSYEQYF	TGTGCCAGCAGTTACTCCCGAGCCAGTCTATCCTACGAGCAGTACTTC